This T cell receptor beta chain is drawn from a study of T cell changes during pregnancy in multiple sclerosis. TCRdb's copy holds only in-frame clones and misses some; the assay was immunoSEQ multiplex PCR. The sample carries around 100,000 clones, 91% recorded once. V was pared by 3 bases and J by 2 bases, with 12 bases between. Germline V gene lookup returns CDR1 SGDLS and CDR2 YYNGEE. The CDR3 has 14 amino acids. This chain joins TRBV9 and TRBJ2-7, with a tentative D call TRBD2 (5 bases). The material was peripheral blood, obtained after pregnancy. The receptor's source is a female donor with multiple sclerosis, enrolled in a pregnancy study. CDR3 protein: CASSAGNGPYEQYF. For the CDR3, the DNA is TGTGCCAGCAGCGCCGGGAACGGCCCCTACGAGCAGTACTTC.